Below are 10 T cell receptor beta chains sequenced from a single sample in a study of cytomegalovirus exposure and HLA in healthy donors (TCRdb year 2017). The method behind the library was the immunoSEQ multiplex PCR assay. The multiplex PCR relied on a mix of 60 forward primers for TCR Vbeta segments and 13 reverse primers for TCR Jbeta segments. This immuneACCESS table, as held by TCRdb, lists in-frame sequences with V and J called but not all clones. Of the missing ones, under half trace to an unresolved V gene in checked studies; the others have no known cause. For this sample there are tens of thousands of clones; around three quarters appear just once. Less than 7.5% of the sample lies in the top ten. Sequenced material: PBMCs. These receptors were collected from a man aged 45-60 years in good health and CMV-seronegative.

This clone has just a few counts. The chain couples TRBV5-1 to TRBJ1-4, with D maybe TRBD1 (6 bases). The length of the CDR3 is 16 residues. V shed 2 bases and J shed 0 bases, with 11 bases lying between them. The germline CDR1 and CDR2 sequences are SGHRS and YFSETQ. CDR3 bases: TGCGCCAGCAGCTTAGGACAGCCTGCAACTAATGAAAAACTGTTTTTT. This encodes CASSLGQPATNEKLFF.

The chain couples TRBV2 to TRBJ2-7, with D possibly being TRBD2 (5 bases). V lost 1 base and J 0 bases, leaving 10 bases between the germline ends. The V gene's germline CDR1 is SNHLY and CDR2 FYNNEI. This CDR3 contains 15 residues. The CDR3 coding sequence is TGTGCCAGCAGTGAAGTGGCAGGAGGCTCCTACGAGCAGTACTTC. Its protein is CASSEVAGGSYEQYF.

This chain links TRBV6-1 with TRBJ2-1; 9 positions agree with TRBD1. Germline-derived CDR1 and CDR2 are MNHNS and SASEGT. Trimming cost V 6 bases and J 9 bases; bases outside gene matches: 12. This CDR3 has 15 amino acids. CDR3 region: CASRGGGTGKLEQFF. The CDR3, as DNA: TGTGCCAGCAGGGGGGGTGGGACAGGGAAACTTGAGCAGTTCTTC.

As DNA, the CDR3 is TGTGCCAGCAGCTTAGTTTTTAGGAGCTCCTATAATTCACCCCTCCACTTT. Translated, it gives CASSLVFRSSYNSPLHF. The rearrangement joins TRBV7-8 to TRBJ1-6; unclear D gene. Germline V gives CDR1 SGHVS, CDR2 FQNEAQ. The CDR3 is 17 amino acids. The ends were cut back, 1 base at V and 0 bases at J, with 10 bases in the middle.

V gene TRBV10-1 combines with J gene TRBJ2-1; D call uncertain. The CDR3 extends over 16 amino acids. Looked up from germline, CDR1 is WNHNN and CDR2 is SYGVQD (reference sequence). V shed 2 bases and J shed 6 bases, with 17 bases lying between them. CDR3 amino acids: CASSELVTSSSNEQFF. Written as DNA, the CDR3 is TGCGCCAGCAGTGAGCTCGTAACCTCTAGTTCCAATGAGCAGTTCTTC.

As DNA, the CDR3 is TGTGCCAGCTCACCACCCGTCAGGCGGGCCAACGTCCTGACTTTC. Amino acids: CASSPPVRRANVLTF. V is TRBV18 and J is TRBJ2-6; D gene ambiguous. V lost 0 bases and J lost 5, with 8 bases in between. CDR3 length equals 15 residues. Germline CDR1 is KGHSH and CDR2 is LQKENI.

V is TRBV5-6 and J is TRBJ2-7; TRBD2 aligns across 9 bases. Looked up from germline, CDR1 is SGHDT and CDR2 is YYEEEE. This CDR3 has 15 amino acids. V shed 2 bases, J shed 4 bases, and the junction held 7 bases outside the gene matches. This CDR3 reads CASSFGGTSKYEQYF. DNA for the CDR3: TGTGCCAGCAGCTTCGGGGGGACTAGCAAGTACGAGCAGTACTTC.

The chain links TRBV5-1 to TRBJ2-1; TRBD2 aligns across 13 bases. Germline values: CDR1 SGHRS, CDR2 YFSETQ. J was trimmed by 7 bases and V by 4 bases; bases with no gene match: 8. The CDR3 loop spans 16 amino acids. CDR3 sequence (DNA): TGCGCCAGCAGCGCGGACACTAGCGGGGGGGCTAATGAGCAGTTCTTC. Translated, it gives CASSADTSGGANEQFF. The full variable domain, with the rest looked up from reference TRBV5-1 and TRBJ2-1, is KAGVTQTPRYLIKTRGQQVTLSCSPISGHRSVSWYQQTPGQGLQFLFEYFSETQRNKGNFPGRFSGRQFSNSRSEMNVSTLELGDSALYLCASSADTSGGANEQFFGPGTRLTVL.

The count of this clone is one. The V gene is TRBV11-2, the J gene TRBJ1-6; D remains unclear. The germline V gene has CDR1 SGHAT and CDR2 FQNNGV. CDR3 length equals 15 residues. V dropped 1 base and J dropped 5 bases, with 9 bases sitting between them. The CDR3 DNA reads TGTGCCAGCAGCTTAGTACGGGGAAATAATTCACCCCTCCACTTT. Protein: CASSLVRGNNSPLHF.

The chain recombines TRBV6-1 with TRBJ2-7, with 9 bases identical to TRBD1. The CDR3 length is 14 residues. Trimming at V came to 6 bases and at J to 0 bases, leaving 3 bases not matched to a gene. CDR1 is MNHNS and CDR2 is SASEGT in the germline V gene. The chain's CDR3 is CASRRTGVSYEQYF. Written as DNA, the CDR3 is TGTGCCAGCAGGAGGACAGGGGTCTCCTACGAGCAGTACTTC.